The 31 T cell receptor beta chains below were found in one sample sequenced in a study of blood T cell repertoires in COVID-19 (dated by TCRdb to 2019 to 2021). Receptors were amplified or captured by the immunoSEQ multiplex PCR assay. The immuneACCESS repertoire file appears here via TCRdb, limited to in-frame rearrangements. These files lack a portion of the clones; in checked studies, under half of the deficit traces to unresolved V genes, and the cause of the others is not known. The sample includes about 300,000 clones, with around 87% observed a single time. The top ten clonotypes cover over 1% of the sample. Sequenced input: peripheral blood. These receptors originate from a man in his 70s with acute or convalescent COVID-19.

A few counts support this clone. V is TRBV2 and J is TRBJ1-1, with D tentatively TRBD1 (5 bases). The germline V gene encodes CDR1 SNHLY and CDR2 FYNNEI. CDR3 length: 15 amino acids. V was shortened by 1 base and J by 3 bases, with 12 bases between the two germline ends. CDR3 amino acids: CASSEGQLKYTEAFF. Here the CDR3 DNA reads TGTGCCAGCAGTGAAGGACAGCTGAAGTACACTGAAGCTTTCTTT.

The gene calls are TRBV7-2 and TRBJ1-5; no firm D call. The V gene's germline CDR1 is SGHTA and CDR2 FQGNSA. The CDR3 length is 13 residues. V was clipped by 2 bases and J by 7 bases, with 9 bases between them. The CDR3 protein is CASSLISGQPQHF. The DNA of the CDR3 is TGTGCCAGCAGCTTAATCTCGGGGCAGCCCCAGCATTTT.

In DNA form, the CDR3 reads TGTGCCAGCAGCTTAGACCTGAACCGGGGGACCGGGGAGCTGTTTTTT. Its translation: CASSLDLNRGTGELFF. V and J are TRBV7-2 and TRBJ2-2, with D maybe TRBD2 (6 bases). Trimming took 1 base from V and 5 from J, leaving 14 bases between them. CDR3 length: 16 residues. Germline V gene sequence: CDR1 SGHTA, CDR2 FQGNSA.

The gene calls are TRBV28 and TRBJ1-6, with a possible D match to TRBD1 (5 bases). Trimming shortened V by 5 bases and J by 7 bases, and 15 bases separated the two germline ends. This CDR3 has 15 residues. Germline V lookup: CDR1 MDHEN, CDR2 SYDVKM. DNA of the CDR3: TGTGCCAGCAGTCCTGTAGGGGCTATGAATTCACCCCTCCACTTT. Its protein is CASSPVGAMNSPLHF.

This clone was counted once. The chain links TRBV7-8 to TRBJ2-5, with TRBD2 identical over 10 bases. J gave up 4 bases and V 0 bases, and 14 bases lay outside the gene matches. Germline assignment: CDR1 SGHVS and CDR2 FQNEAQ. The CDR3 totals 19 residues. As DNA, the CDR3 is TGTGCCAGCAGCTTAGCGGGGGGGGCTAGCGGGAGATTAAGAGAGACCCAGTACTTC. Protein: CASSLAGGASGRLRETQYF.

This chain joins TRBV19 and TRBJ2-1; TRBD1 matches at 8 bases. The CDR3 loop spans 15 amino acids. The V gene's germline CDR1 is LNHDA and CDR2 SQIVND (reference sequence). V was clipped by 5 bases and J by 4 bases; unmatched bases: 7. DNA for the CDR3: TGTGCCAGTAGTCGACGACAGGGGCAATACAATGAGCAGTTCTTC. This translates into CASSRRQGQYNEQFF. The entire variable domain, with the rest obtained from reference TRBV19 and TRBJ2-1, is as follows: DGGITQSPKYLFRKEGQNVTLSCEQNLNHDAMYWYRQDPGQGLRLIYYSQIVNDFQKGDIAEGYSVSREKKESFPLTVTSAQKNPTAFYLCASSRRQGQYNEQFFGPGTRLTVL.

V gene TRBV4-3 combines with J gene TRBJ2-1; perhaps TRBD2 as D (6 bases). V shed 0 bases and J shed 2 bases, with 11 bases lying between them. Germline CDR1 and CDR2: LGHNA and YSLEER. This CDR3 region has 16 residues. CDR3 DNA: TGCGCCAGCAGCCAAGAGACTAGGTCTCCCTACAATGAGCAGTTCTTC. This codes for CASSQETRSPYNEQFF.

The chain is built from TRBV5-6 and TRBJ2-1, with TRBD2 identical over 7 bases. Germline CDR1 is SGHDT and CDR2 is YYEEEE. The CDR3 extends over 16 amino acids. The V gene end was trimmed by 4 bases and the J gene end by 7 bases; junction bases not matched to a gene: 14. The CDR3 loop is CASSTSSSGGWNEQFF. CDR3 in DNA: TGTGCCAGCAGCACTAGCTCGTCCGGGGGGTGGAATGAGCAGTTCTTC.

The chain employs TRBV2 and TRBJ2-1, with D unresolved. Trimming shortened V by 0 bases and J by 9 bases, and 12 bases separated the two germline ends. The CDR3 extends over 14 amino acids. Per germline, CDR1 SNHLY and CDR2 FYNNEI. CDR3 nucleotide sequence: TGTGCCAGCAGTGAAGCCAGAACCCGCGGTGAGCAGTTCTTC. Its protein product is CASSEARTRGEQFF.

The count of this clone is one. The chain joins TRBV27 to TRBJ2-7, with 10 bases aligning to TRBD1. V shed 5 bases, J shed 5 bases, and the junction held 6 bases outside the gene matches. Germline CDR1 and CDR2: MNHEY and SMNVEV (reference sequence). This CDR3 has 14 amino acids. In DNA, the CDR3 is TGTGCCAGCAGTCCGTGGGACAGGGGCCACGAGCAGTACTTC. Translation gives CASSPWDRGHEQYF.

V usage is TRBV10-2 and J usage is TRBJ1-2; D not resolved. This CDR3 has 16 amino acids. V lost 5 bases and J lost 1, with 17 bases in between. The germline CDR1 and CDR2 sequences are WSHSY and SAAADI. Here the CDR3 DNA reads TGCGCCAGCAGTTCCCAGAGGGCGGATTTTAACTATGGCTACACCTTC. Encoded protein: CASSSQRADFNYGYTF.

The chain couples TRBV28 to TRBJ1-5; no definite D call. The CDR3 totals 16 residues. V lost 4 bases and J 0 bases, leaving 13 bases between the germline ends. Germline V gives CDR1 MDHEN, CDR2 SYDVKM. The CDR3 DNA follows: TGTGCCAGCAGTTCCGCGACGGGTTATAGCAATCAGCCCCAGCATTTT. It is translated as CASSSATGYSNQPQHF.

J is TRBJ2-7 and V is TRBV19, with D maybe TRBD1 (7 bases). The CDR3 has 13 residues. Germline CDR1 is LNHDA and CDR2 is SQIVND (reference sequence). Trimming removed 11 bases from V and 7 bases from J, with 21 bases in between. CDR3: CASTGEGAWEQYF. CDR3 in DNA: TGTGCCTCCACGGGAGAGGGGGCGTGGGAGCAGTACTTC.

This clone has a single count. This chain connects TRBV11-2 to TRBJ1-1, with TRBD1 identical over 11 bases. Germline V lookup: CDR1 SGHAT, CDR2 FQNNGV. The CDR3 is 14 residues long. V trimming: 5 bases; J trimming: 3 bases; junction bases outside the gene matches: 2. CDR3 in DNA: TGTGCCAGCAGCGGGGACAGGGGGTACACTGAAGCTTTCTTT. This codes for CASSGDRGYTEAFF.

This clone was picked up a small number of times. The chain has TRBV5-6 and TRBJ1-3, with a tentative D call TRBD1 (5 bases). This CDR3 has 15 residues. The V gene's germline CDR1 is SGHDT and CDR2 YYEEEE. The V gene lost 6 bases and the J gene lost 2 bases, with 15 bases spanning the gap. The CDR3 reads CASNPAGLTGNTIYF. CDR3 nucleotide sequence: TGTGCCAGCAACCCAGCGGGGCTCACTGGAAACACCATATATTTT.

This chain uses TRBV12-3 or TRBV12-4 with TRBJ2-2, with D uncertain. The CDR3 spans 13 residues. V was shortened by 3 bases and J by 0 bases, with 2 bases between the two germline ends. CDR3 loop: CASSFSNTGELFF. DNA for the CDR3: TGTGCCAGCAGTTTCTCGAACACCGGGGAGCTGTTTTTT.

In this sample, this clone turned up once. The genes are TRBV7-8 and TRBJ2-3; 7 bases line up with TRBD2. The ends lost 1 base at V and 6 bases at J; junction bases unmatched: 4. CDR1 SGHVS and CDR2 FQNEAQ come from the germline V gene. CDR3 length: 14 residues. The CDR3 DNA reads as TGTGCCAGCAGCTTAGGGACTAGTCCGGATACGCAGTATTTT. The encoded protein is CASSLGTSPDTQYF. Together with reference TRBV7-8 and TRBJ2-3, the CDR3 gives the full variable domain: GAGVSQSPRYKVAKRGQDVALRCDPISGHVSLFWYQQALGQGPEFLTYFQNEAQLDKSGLPSDRFFAERPEGSVSTLKIQRTQQEDSAVYLCASSLGTSPDTQYFGPGTRLTVL.

This chain links TRBV6-2 or TRBV6-3 with TRBJ2-5; the D is unclear. The germline gives CDR1 MNHEY, CDR2 SVGEGT. With 2 bases removed from V and 3 bases from J, the gap between germline ends came to 7 bases. The CDR3 has 13 residues. CDR3 DNA: TGTGCCAGCAGTTACCCTAACGAAGAGACCCAGTACTTC. Translation: CASSYPNEETQYF.

The chain uses TRBV5-4 and TRBJ2-2; no clear D gene. Germline CDR1 is SGHNT and CDR2 is YYREEE (reference sequence). With 4 bases removed from V and 8 bases from J, the gap between germline ends came to 6 bases. The CDR3 length is 11 residues. CDR3 protein: CASSVMGELFF. In DNA, the CDR3 is TGTGCCAGCAGCGTCATGGGGGAGCTGTTTTTT.

For the CDR3, the DNA is TGTGCCAGCGACAGGGACTCCTATGGCTACACCTTC. Protein product: CASDRDSYGYTF. V usage is TRBV6-5 and J usage is TRBJ1-2, with 7 bases aligning to TRBD1. There are 12 residues in the CDR3. The J segment lost 4 bases and the V segment lost 8 bases, leaving 4 bases of the junction unmatched. The germline V gene encodes CDR1 MNHEY and CDR2 SVGAGI.

This rearrangement joins TRBV5-1 to TRBJ2-1; TRBD2 aligns across 8 bases. CDR1 and CDR2 (germline): SGHRS, YFSETQ. V was pared by 2 bases and J by 1 base, with 5 bases of the junction left unmatched. The CDR3 consists of 16 residues. In nucleotides, the CDR3 is TGCGCCAGCAGCTTCAGCGGGAGAGGGTCCTACAATGAGCAGTTCTTC. Protein sequence: CASSFSGRGSYNEQFF.

The chain joins TRBV7-2 to TRBJ2-1, with D perhaps TRBD2 (5 bases). V lost 1 base and J 0 bases, leaving 10 bases between the germline ends. CDR1 and CDR2 (germline): SGHTA, FQGNSA. CDR3 length: 16 residues. DNA of the CDR3: TGTGCCAGCAGCTTAGGGGGAGTGCCCTCCTACAATGAGCAGTTCTTC. The encoded protein is CASSLGGVPSYNEQFF.

This clone was detected only a few times. The chain has TRBV28 and TRBJ1-6; the D gene is possibly TRBD1 (6 bases). V lost 3 bases and J 4 bases, leaving 7 bases between the germline ends. The germline gives CDR1 MDHEN, CDR2 SYDVKM. This CDR3 is 14 amino acids long. The CDR3 protein is CASSLGQYNSPLHF. In DNA form, the CDR3 reads TGTGCCAGCAGTTTGGGACAATATAATTCACCCCTCCACTTT.

The chain couples TRBV5-1 to TRBJ2-5, with 9 nucleotides matching TRBD1. J gave up 2 bases and V 4 bases, and 3 bases lay outside the gene matches. CDR3 length: 14 amino acids. Germline V gives CDR1 SGHRS, CDR2 YFSETQ. CDR3 sequence reads: CASSGGQGQETQYF. The CDR3 DNA reads TGCGCCAGCAGCGGGGGACAGGGACAAGAGACCCAGTACTTC.

The V gene is TRBV9, the J gene TRBJ2-7; 12 nucleotides line up with TRBD2. V lost 5 bases to trimming and J lost 2 bases; unmatched junction nucleotides: 8. This CDR3 comprises 16 residues. Germline CDR1 and CDR2: SGDLS and YYNGEE. CDR3 sequence: CASRKLTSGRTYEQYF. DNA for the CDR3: TGTGCCAGCAGAAAGCTAACTAGCGGGAGGACCTACGAGCAGTACTTC. Using reference TRBV9 and TRBJ2-7 for the parts outside the CDR3, the full variable domain is DSGVTQTPKHLITATGQRVTLRCSPRSGDLSVYWYQQSLDQGLQFLIQYYNGEERAKGNILERFSAQQFPDLHSELNLSSLELGDSALYFCASRKLTSGRTYEQYFGPGTRLTVT.

The gene calls are TRBV7-2 and TRBJ2-1; maybe TRBD2 (7 bases). Trimming removed 7 bases from V and 7 bases from J, with 17 bases in between. In germline, CDR1 is SGHTA, CDR2 FQGNSA. The CDR3 has 14 residues. Here the CDR3 reads CASTLFKGGNEQFF. The CDR3 DNA reads TGTGCCAGCACCCTATTTAAGGGGGGGAATGAGCAGTTCTTC.

This chain uses TRBV6-1 with TRBJ2-7, with TRBD1 as a possible D gene (6 bases). V was trimmed by 2 bases and J by 2 bases, leaving 16 bases between them. This CDR3 has 16 residues. CDR1 is MNHNS, CDR2 SASEGT, per germline. The chain's CDR3 is CASSEFGRGPAYEQYF. The CDR3, as DNA: TGTGCCAGCAGTGAATTCGGCAGGGGACCAGCCTACGAGCAGTACTTC.

The genes are TRBV5-6 and TRBJ1-1; D is perhaps TRBD1 (5 bases). The CDR3 totals 15 residues. The V and J ends lost 0 bases and 3 bases respectively, with 12 bases between them. Germline-derived CDR1 and CDR2 are SGHDT and YYEEEE. As DNA, the CDR3 is TGTGCCAGCAGCTTGGTATCCGGGGGATACACTGAAGCTTTCTTT. Its translation is CASSLVSGGYTEAFF.

The V gene is TRBV11-2, the J gene TRBJ2-5; 8 bases are shared with TRBD1. V gave up 5 bases and J gave up 4 bases; unmatched junction bases: 12. The CDR3 runs to 16 residues. Germline V lookup: CDR1 SGHAT, CDR2 FQNNGV. CDR3 bases: TGTGCCAGCAGCGCGAGCATCAGGACAGGGTCAGAGACCCAGTACTTC. It specifies CASSASIRTGSETQYF.

The chain employs TRBV27 and TRBJ2-2, with a weak D call TRBD1 (6 bases). Trimming left V 4 bases short and J 6 bases short, with 18 bases between. Germline V gene lookup returns CDR1 MNHEY and CDR2 SMNVEV (reference sequence). The CDR3 sequence is 16 residues long. In nucleotides, the CDR3 is TGTGCCAGCAGTTCCATGGGCAGGGGAGCTCCCGGGGAGCTGTTTTTT. It specifies CASSSMGRGAPGELFF.

CDR3 loop: CASSSPHLGVGYGYTF. The CDR3 DNA follows: TGTGCCAGCAGTTCGCCTCACCTCGGGGTTGGCTATGGCTACACCTTC. This chain connects TRBV6-5 to TRBJ1-2; D unresolved. The CDR3 is made up of 16 amino acids. The V gene lost 4 bases and the J gene lost 4 bases, with 19 bases spanning the gap. The germline CDR1 and CDR2 sequences are MNHEY and SVGAGI.